The T cell receptor beta chain under discussion was sequenced for a study of post-analysis software for immune sequencing data. General study findings and limits: By F measure, strong co-clustering occurred among samples prepared in the same batch. In multiple sclerosis, normalized Chao1 diversity was significantly below that of controls.

As concerns this clonotype: The antigen is undetermined.

Presence of unique molecular identifiers characterized the TCR beta cDNA libraries. Once roughly 0.85 to 11 million T cells were used, about 490,000 cDNA molecules resulted. TCRdb redid the calling of the PCR reads with MiXCR, one entry per CDR3 protein. The sample has 700,000 to 900,000 distinct CDR3 sequences; 46% are singletons. The specimen was blood. The TCR originated in a girl between 5 and 17 years old with multiple sclerosis.

In DNA, the CDR3 is TGTGCCAGCAGCCCCCACGGGGGGTTTCTTGGCTACACCTTC. It is translated as CASSPHGGFLGYTF. The gene calls are TRBV21-1 and TRBJ1-2; the D segment call TRBD1 is taken from the table without a DNA check. TRBV21-1 is recorded as a pseudogene. The CDR3 has 14 amino acids.